The T cell receptor (beta chain) described here comes from a study of blood T cell repertoires in COVID-19 (dated by TCRdb to between 2020 and 2021). Broadly, across the study: The collaborator samples originated in the United States, Italy and Spain and spanned the acute and convalescent phases of COVID-19. Where HLA class I and class II types were available, the types were taken from metadata supplied by the sample provider, not from assay-based typing. The prospective study material was composed of cDNA or gDNA derived from T cells, B-cell-depleted T cells, or PBMCs. Subjects who had been exposed to COVID-19, were actively infected with it, or had recovered from it provided the deeply sampled blood TCRbeta repertoires that made up the dataset. The repertoires were released in a freely available public database meant as a resource for research on the immune response to SARS-CoV-2. The sample metadata nearly always contained a de-identified subject ID, COVID-19 status, age in years and sex. Samples were obtained from the ongoing ImmuneRACE study (first 160 participants) and from roughly 1,300 subjects provided by 6 global collaborators. Points the paper makes about the study in general: The quantity of clinical and demographic metadata differed by source and by participant and was supplied without curation.

TCRbeta CDR3 regions were amplified from genomic DNA using the immunoSEQ Assay, a bias-controlled multiplex PCR. In the source study's methods: The number of nucleated cells in each sample was estimated from the amplification of reference gene primers within the assay. To quantify the absolute abundance of each unique TCRbeta CDR3 rearrangement, sequence reads were collapsed and filtered. For each sample, productive Simpson clonality was calculated as the square root of Simpson's diversity index over productive rearrangements. TCRdb holds this immuneACCESS table with in-frame rearrangements only. Some clones are missing; in checked studies, unresolved V genes explain under half, and the rest has no known cause. V and J calls and clone size come straight from that table; D and trimming were deduced from the DNA. Across this sample there are approximately 350,000 clones, with roughly 87% seen only once. Of the sample, approximately 5% falls within the top ten clones.

Enrolling through a virtual design, the prospective study's participants ranged in age from roughly 18 to 89 years and lived across roughly 24 United States geographic areas. Cohort assignment in the prospective study relied on participant-reported clinical history from a screening survey and a study questionnaire. Recovered participants in ImmuneRACE Cohort 3 were defined by two consecutive negative NP/OP PCR tests, clearance by a healthcare professional, or resolution of symptoms. Each participant in the prospective study had whole blood, serum and a nasopharyngeal or oropharyngeal swab collected by mobile phlebotomists. Additional blood draws and questionnaires over an approximately two-month period could optionally be provided by prospective study participants. Blood samples from the prospective study were shipped frozen or at room temperature prior to DNA extraction. In regard to this clone: Its antigen is not yet known. No quality values exist for individual bases; no much larger clone is one base distant.

Trimming leaves V shorter by 4 bases and J shorter by 1 base, with the junction holding 8 bases beyond the gene matches. The germline V gene encodes CDR1 SQVTM and CDR2 ANQGSEA. Its CDR3 holds 15 amino acids, cysteine through phenylalanine. CDR3 DNA only is kept here, 45 bases in frame from base 1. Specimen: PBMCs or T cells enriched from blood (not recorded which). The receptor was isolated from a woman between 45 and 65 years old who had recovered from COVID-19. The chain is made from TRBV29-1 and TRBJ2-5; 8 middle bases align to TRBD1. In nucleotide form, the sequence is TGCAGCGTTGGCCGAACCGGACAGGGCCAAGAGACCCAGTACTTC. This codes for CSVGRTGQGQETQYF.